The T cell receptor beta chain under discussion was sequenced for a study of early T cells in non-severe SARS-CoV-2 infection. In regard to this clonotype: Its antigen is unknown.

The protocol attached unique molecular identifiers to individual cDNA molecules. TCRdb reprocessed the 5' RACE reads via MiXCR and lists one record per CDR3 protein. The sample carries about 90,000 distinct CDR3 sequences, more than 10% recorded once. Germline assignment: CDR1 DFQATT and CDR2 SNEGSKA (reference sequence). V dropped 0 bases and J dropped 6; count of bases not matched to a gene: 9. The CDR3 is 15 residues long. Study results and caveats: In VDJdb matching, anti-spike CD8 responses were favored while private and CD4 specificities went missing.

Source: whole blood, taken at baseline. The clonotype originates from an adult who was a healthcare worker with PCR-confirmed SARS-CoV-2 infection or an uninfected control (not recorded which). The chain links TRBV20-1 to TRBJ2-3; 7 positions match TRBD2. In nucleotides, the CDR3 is TGCAGTGCTAGAGATGGAGCGGGGTGGGCGGATACGCAGTATTTT. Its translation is CSARDGAGWADTQYF.